The clone carrying this TCR beta chain was detected ten times or more. Time point indicated: persistent/refractory GD, antithyroid drugs over 5 years with positive TRAb. After RNA was extracted from PBMCs, the TCR library was made from it. These data are taken from a study of regulatory T cells in long-lasting Graves disease. V was clipped by 4 bases and J by 5 bases, with 17 bases between them. This CDR3 region has 15 residues. The germline CDR1 and CDR2 sequences are SNHLY and FYNNEI. Arm-PCR of CDR3 regions with iRepertoire HTBI primers generated TCR beta libraries. TCRdb redid the calling of the multiplex PCR reads with MiXCR, one entry per CDR3 protein. Seen here are a few hundred thousand distinct CDR3 sequences, roughly 24% observed once, and the top ten hold around a quarter.

Source: peripheral blood mononuclear cells (PBMCs), taken when the disease was refractory, from a patient treated with antithyroid drugs. The receptor comes from a woman aged 40 to 50 with Graves disease. The rearrangement uses TRBV2 and TRBJ2-5, with a possible D match to TRBD2 (6 bases). In DNA form, the CDR3 reads TGTGCCAGCAGTGGCCTCTTCACTGGGGGGGAGACCCAGTACTTC. Encoded protein: CASSGLFTGGETQYF. The whole variable domain, filled in from reference TRBV2 and TRBJ2-5, reads EPEVTQTPSHQVTQMGQEVILRCVPISNHLYFYWYRQILGQKVEFLVSFYNNEISEKSEIFDDQFSVERPDGSNFTLKIRSTKLEDSAMYFCASSGLFTGGETQYFGPGTRLLVL.